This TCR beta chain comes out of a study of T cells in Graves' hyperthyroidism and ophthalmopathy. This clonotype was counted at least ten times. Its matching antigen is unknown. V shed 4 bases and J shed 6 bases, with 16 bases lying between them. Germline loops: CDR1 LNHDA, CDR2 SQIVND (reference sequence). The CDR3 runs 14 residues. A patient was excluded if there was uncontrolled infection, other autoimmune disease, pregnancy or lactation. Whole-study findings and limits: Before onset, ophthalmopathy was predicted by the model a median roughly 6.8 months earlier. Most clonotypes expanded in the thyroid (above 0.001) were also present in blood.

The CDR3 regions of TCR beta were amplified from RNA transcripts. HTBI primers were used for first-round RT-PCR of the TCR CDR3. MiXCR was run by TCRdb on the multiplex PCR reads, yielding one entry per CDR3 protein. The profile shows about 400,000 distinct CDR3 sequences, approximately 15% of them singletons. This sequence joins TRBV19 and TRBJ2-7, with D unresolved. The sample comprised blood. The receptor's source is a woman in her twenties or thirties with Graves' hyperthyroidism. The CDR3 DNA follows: TGTGCCAGTAGTACCGCCCCGGGTGTGGGCGAGCAGTACTTC. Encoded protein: CASSTAPGVGEQYF. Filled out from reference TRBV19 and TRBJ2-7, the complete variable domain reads DGGITQSPKYLFRKEGQNVTLSCEQNLNHDAMYWYRQDPGQGLRLIYYSQIVNDFQKGDIAEGYSVSREKKESFPLTVTSAQKNPTAFYLCASSTAPGVGEQYFGPGTRLTVT.